These T cell receptor beta chains were read from a single sample in a study of blood T cell repertoires in COVID-19. Measured with immunoSEQ multiplex PCR; TCRdb has only the in-frame clones, and not every one. The sample yields under 300,000 clones, 75% to 90% seen once. What was sequenced was peripheral blood. These receptors were collected from a woman in her 40s who had recovered from COVID-19. CDR3s include the opening cysteine and the closing phenylalanine or tryptophan. Each record gives: V gene, CDR3 length, D gene, clone size, J gene, CDR3 DNA, CDR3 protein. The D gene is left open where the match is weak. Size is stated for part of the rows, as once, few or many counts, or as a class when the clone is expanded.

TRBV9,14,.,.,TRBJ2-1,TGTGCCAGCAGCGTAGGGGGTGCGGGAAATGAGCAGTTCTTC,CASSVGGAGNEQFF
TRBV11-2,14,.,.,TRBJ2-4,TGTGCCAGCACCAACGGGGGTTCTGGTAACATTCAGTACTTC,CASTNGGSGNIQYF
TRBV19,17,TRBD2,.,TRBJ2-1,TGTGCCAGTAGTACAGAGGGACTAGCGGGGTACTACAATGAGCAGTTCTTC,CASSTEGLAGYYNEQFF
TRBV15,15,.,.,TRBJ1-1,TGTGCCACCAGCAGAGGTGAACAGGGTGCTACTGAAGCTTTCTTT,CATSRGEQGATEAFF
TRBV4-2,14,.,.,TRBJ1-1,TGTGCCAGCAGCCAAGACGCGGGCCGCGCCGAAGCTTTCTTT,CASSQDAGRAEAFF
TRBV7-9,12,.,few,TRBJ1-2,TGTGCCAGCAGCTTCGGGGTCTATGGCTACACCTTC,CASSFGVYGYTF
TRBV29-1,16,TRBD1,.,TRBJ2-5,TGCAGCGTTGGCCTACAGGGGTCCTTCTTACAAGAGACCCAGTACTTC,CSVGLQGSFLQETQYF
TRBV19,15,TRBD2,once,TRBJ2-5,TGTGCCAGTAGTATTACCCCTAGCGGGGGAGAGACCCAGTACTTC,CASSITPSGGETQYF
TRBV7-8,17,TRBD2,.,TRBJ2-3,TGTGCCAGCAGCTTACATTCTAGCGGGAGTCGGGTAGATACGCAGTATTTT,CASSLHSSGSRVDTQYF
TRBV6-8,19,TRBD1,.,TRBJ1-5,TGTGCCAGCAGCCTCCGGGACAGCATCGGGCGTTGTAGCAATCAGCCCCAGCATTTT,CASSLRDSIGRCSNQPQHF
TRBV5-1,14,.,.,TRBJ1-6,TGCGCCAGCAGCCAGGGCGGCTATAATTCACCCCTCCACTTT,CASSQGGYNSPLHF
TRBV4-1,15,.,.,TRBJ2-3,TGCGCCAGCAGCCCCCTAGCGAGGGCCACAGATACGCAGTATTTT,CASSPLARATDTQYF
TRBV6-5,14,.,.,TRBJ2-7,TGTGCCAGCAGTTCGCAGGGAAGTTTGGACGAGCAGTACTTC,CASSSQGSLDEQYF
TRBV7-4,14,.,few,TRBJ2-3,TGTGCCAGCAGCCCACAAGGGGGCACAGATACGCAGTATTTT,CASSPQGGTDTQYF
TRBV30,16,.,.,TRBJ1-1,TGTGCCTGGAGTAGGTGGGGGCGCGCCGGGAACACTGAAGCTTTCTTT,CAWSRWGRAGNTEAFF
TRBV9,16,TRBD1,.,TRBJ2-1,TGTGCCAGCAGTCCGATTCCGGGACAGGGATTTGATGAGCAGTTCTTC,CASSPIPGQGFDEQFF
TRBV19,14,.,.,TRBJ1-5,TGTGCCAGTAGTATACGCGGAGGAGACCAGCCCCAGCATTTT,CASSIRGGDQPQHF
TRBV2,16,.,.,TRBJ2-1,TGTGCCAGCAGTGAAGAGTTTGGGGGCCTTCGAAGTGAGCAGTTCTTC,CASSEEFGGLRSEQFF
TRBV14,13,.,many,TRBJ2-1,TGTGCCAGCAGCCAATTTTACGGGATTGAGCAGTTCTTC,CASSQFYGIEQFF
TRBV28,13,.,.,TRBJ1-6,TGTGCCAGCAGAGCGGGAGCCATTCCCCCCCTCCACTTT,CASRAGAIPPLHF
TRBV5-1,14,.,.,TRBJ2-5,TGCGCCAGCAGCTTGGCAGGCCCGCAAGAGACCCAGTACTTC,CASSLAGPQETQYF
TRBV3-1/TRBV3-2,16,.,.,TRBJ2-1,TGTGCCAGCAGCCAGATACCCGGGGGGCCCGGCGTTGAGCAGTTCTTC,CASSQIPGGPGVEQFF
TRBV19,15,TRBD1,.,TRBJ1-4,TGTGCCAGTAGTAGAACAGGGGGCTCTAATGAAAAACTGTTTTTT,CASSRTGGSNEKLFF
TRBV3-1/TRBV3-2,13,TRBD2,.,TRBJ2-5,TGTGCCAGCAGCCGACTAGCGCGGGAGACCCAGTACTTC,CASSRLARETQYF
TRBV28,17,TRBD1,.,TRBJ2-3,TGTGCCAGCGCCCTACAGGGGTTCCCAGCGGGCACAGATACGCAGTATTTT,CASALQGFPAGTDTQYF
TRBV28,14,TRBD1,.,TRBJ2-1,TGTGCCAGCAGTCTCAGGACAGGACACAATGAGCAGTTCTTC,CASSLRTGHNEQFF
TRBV3-1/TRBV3-2,17,.,.,TRBJ1-1,TGTGCCAGCAGCCAAGATTCAGGGGCGCGTGTGGACACTGAAGCTTTCTTT,CASSQDSGARVDTEAFF
TRBV24-1,12,.,.,TRBJ1-2,TGTGCCACCAGCGGGGAAGGCTATGGCTACACCTTC,CATSGEGYGYTF
TRBV29-1,15,.,.,TRBJ1-5,TGCAGCGTTCGAGCGAGCTCCCTTGGAAATCAGCCCCAGCATTTT,CSVRASSLGNQPQHF
TRBV5-1,12,.,once,TRBJ1-2,TGCGCCAGCAGCTTGGAGGGGATCGGCTACACCTTC,CASSLEGIGYTF